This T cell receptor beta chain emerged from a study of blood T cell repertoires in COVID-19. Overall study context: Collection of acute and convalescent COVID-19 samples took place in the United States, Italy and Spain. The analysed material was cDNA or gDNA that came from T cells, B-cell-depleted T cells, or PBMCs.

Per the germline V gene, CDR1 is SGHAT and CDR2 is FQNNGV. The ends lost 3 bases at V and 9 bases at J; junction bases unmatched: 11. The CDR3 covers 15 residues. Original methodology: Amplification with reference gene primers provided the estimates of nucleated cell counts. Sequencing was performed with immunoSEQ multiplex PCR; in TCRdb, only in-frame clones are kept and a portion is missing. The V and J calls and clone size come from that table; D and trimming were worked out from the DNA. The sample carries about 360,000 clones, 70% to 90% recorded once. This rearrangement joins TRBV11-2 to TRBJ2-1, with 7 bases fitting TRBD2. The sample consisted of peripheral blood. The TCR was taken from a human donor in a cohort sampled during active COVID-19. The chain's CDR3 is CASSFRGVSLGEQFF. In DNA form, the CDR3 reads TGTGCCAGCAGCTTTCGGGGGGTTTCGCTAGGTGAGCAGTTCTTC.